These T cell receptor beta chains were read from a single sample in a study of regulatory T cells in long-lasting Graves disease. TCRdb ran MiXCR on the multiplex PCR reads and lists one entry per CDR3 protein. The sample contains under 500,000 distinct CDR3 sequences, around 20% of which appear only once. Sequencing used peripheral blood mononuclear cells (PBMCs), obtained when the disease was refractory, from a patient treated with antithyroid drugs. These receptors came from a female donor with Graves disease. The CDR3 runs from the conserved cysteine through the conserved F or W. A D gene is named only where the DNA matches it firmly. Clone size appears in some rows only: once, few, many, or a class for an expanded clone.

j_call v_call clone_size d_call cdr3_aa cdr3_nt
TRBJ1-5 TRBV6-1 - - CASRLAGAGQPQHF TGTGCCAGCCGACTCGCAGGGGCCGGGCAGCCCCAGCATTTT
TRBJ1-1 TRBV27 once - CVSSWGGMNTEAFF TGTGTCAGCAGTTGGGGGGGCATGAACACTGAAGCTTTCTTT
TRBJ1-5 TRBV15 many - CATSRDLRVQPQHF TGTGCCACCAGCAGAGATCTAAGGGTTCAGCCCCAGCATTTT
TRBJ1-5 TRBV18 - - CASSPSGGQPQHF TGTGCCAGCTCACCCAGCGGGGGTCAGCCCCAGCATTTT
TRBJ2-7 TRBV6-1 - TRBD1 CASRKRGQAYEQYF TGTGCCAGCAGAAAACGGGGACAGGCTTACGAGCAGTACTTC
TRBJ1-2 TRBV15 many TRBD1 CATSVRQGNYGYTF TGTGCCACCAGCGTCCGACAGGGCAACTATGGCTACACCTTC
TRBJ1-6 TRBV28 many - CASSALIRSPLHF TGTGCCAGCAGTGCCTTGATTAGATCACCCCTCCACTTT
TRBJ2-7 TRBV15 few - CATSRDYGTAYEQYF TGTGCCACCAGCAGAGATTACGGAACAGCCTACGAGCAGTACTTC
TRBJ2-4 TRBV20-1 few - CSAPDRYKNIQYF TGCAGTGCTCCCGATCGGTACAAAAACATTCAGTACTTC
TRBJ1-1 TRBV15 many - CATSLGRRITEAFF TGTGCCACCAGTCTGGGGCGGCGGATCACTGAAGCTTTCTTT
TRBJ1-3 TRBV30 - - CAWDRAGNTIYF TGTGCCTGGGATAGAGCTGGAAACACCATATATTTT
TRBJ1-4 TRBV7-8 many - CASSSSHKEKLFF TGTGCCAGCAGCTCGAGTCATAAAGAAAAACTGTTTTTT
TRBJ2-5 TRBV20-1 - - CSARRGAQYF TGCAGTGCCCGGAGGGGCGCCCAGTACTTC
TRBJ2-7 TRBV11-3 few TRBD2 CASSPGTSGAEEQYF TGTGCCAGCAGCCCCGGGACTAGCGGGGCGGAGGAGCAGTACTTC
TRBJ1-5 TRBV20-1 many - CSARPRSQPNWGPQHF TGCAGTGCTAGACCTCGCAGCCAGCCAAACTGGGGACCCCAGCATTTT
TRBJ1-1 TRBV6-1 many - CASIGGGNTEAFF TGTGCCAGCATCGGGGGAGGGAACACTGAAGCTTTCTTT
TRBJ2-5 TRBV6-1 - TRBD1 CASKSGTGIETQYF TGTGCCAGCAAAAGCGGGACAGGGATAGAGACCCAGTACTTC
TRBJ1-1 TRBV3-1 many TRBD1 CASSQEQPTGTGVTEAFF TGTGCCAGCAGCCAAGAACAGCCTACCGGGACAGGGGTTACTGAAGCTTTCTTT
TRBJ2-7 TRBV28 many TRBD2 CASIPGGSLSYEQYF TGTGCCAGCATCCCAGGCGGGAGCCTCTCCTACGAGCAGTACTTC
TRBJ2-2 TRBV27 many TRBD2 CASLYWTSGSRANTGELFF TGTGCCAGCTTATACTGGACTAGCGGGAGTAGGGCGAACACCGGGGAGCTGTTTTTT
TRBJ1-2 TRBV18 - TRBD1 CASSPPDRTNYGYTF TGTGCCAGCTCACCACCGGACAGGACCAACTATGGCTACACCTTC
TRBJ1-2 TRBV12-3/TRBV12-4 once - CASTGPTSSLGYTF TGTGCCAGCACCGGGCCTACGTCCTCCCTTGGCTACACCTTC
TRBJ2-7 TRBV2 many - CASSDQGYEQYF TGTGCCAGCAGTGACCAGGGGTACGAGCAGTACTTC
TRBJ1-5 TRBV7-2 few - CASSVYVDEPQHF TGTGCCAGCAGCGTTTATGTGGATGAGCCCCAGCATTTT
TRBJ1-2 TRBV27 many - CASSPDRNYGYTF TGTGCCAGCAGTCCTGACAGGAACTATGGCTACACCTTC
TRBJ2-7 TRBV7-9 - TRBD1 CASSSRDRGQYEQYF TGTGCCAGCAGCTCCCGGGACAGGGGGCAGTACGAGCAGTACTTC
TRBJ2-5 TRBV4-2 many - CASSQETNPIETQYF TGTGCCAGCAGCCAAGAGACCAACCCCATCGAGACCCAGTACTTC
TRBJ1-2 TRBV27 - - CATWGSYGYTF TGTGCCACCTGGGGCAGCTATGGCTACACCTTC
TRBJ1-2 TRBV7-9 many - CASSLEPQHGYTF TGTGCCAGCAGCTTAGAACCCCAGCACGGCTACACCTTC
TRBJ2-7 TRBV28 many - CASSLERSSYEQYF TGTGCCAGCAGTTTGGAGAGGTCTTCCTACGAGCAGTACTTC
TRBJ2-7 TRBV5-1 many - CASSYTPHEQYF TGCGCCAGCAGCTACACACCCCACGAGCAGTACTTC
TRBJ2-2 TRBV6-5 many - CASSYSGGNTGELFF TGTGCCAGCAGTTACTCAGGGGGGAACACCGGGGAGCTGTTTTTT
TRBJ2-3 TRBV10-3 - TRBD2 CAISASGKDTQYF TGTGCCATCAGCGCTAGCGGGAAGGATACGCAGTATTTT
TRBJ2-3 TRBV7-9 - - CASSLMGGDGDTQYF TGTGCCAGCAGCTTAATGGGTGGGGATGGAGATACGCAGTATTTT
TRBJ1-4 TRBV2 many TRBD1 CASSSGTDNEKLFF TGTGCCAGCAGCTCCGGGACAGATAATGAAAAACTGTTTTTT
TRBJ1-6 TRBV10-2 many - CASNGSYNSPLHF TGCGCCAGCAATGGGTCCTATAATTCACCCCTCCACTTT
TRBJ2-3 TRBV6-2/TRBV6-3 few TRBD2 CASSYGRAGATDTQYF TGTGCCAGCAGTTACGGGAGAGCGGGAGCCACAGATACGCAGTATTTT
TRBJ2-3 TRBV27 - - CASSLGRRSTDTQYF TGTGCCAGCAGTTTAGGGCGGCGTAGCACAGATACGCAGTATTTT
TRBJ2-3 TRBV7-6 - - CASSFLRPTGTDTQYF TGTGCCAGCAGCTTCCTAAGGCCGACAGGCACAGATACGCAGTATTTT
TRBJ2-7 TRBV20-1 few TRBD2 CSARWTSGREEQYF TGCAGTGCTAGATGGACTAGCGGGAGGGAAGAGCAGTACTTC
TRBJ1-5 TRBV3-1 many - CASSQGKVGQPQHF TGTGCCAGCAGCCAAGGAAAGGTTGGTCAGCCCCAGCATTTT
TRBJ1-1 TRBV6-1 many TRBD1 CASSPTGEGTEAFF TGTGCCAGCAGCCCTACAGGGGAGGGGACTGAAGCTTTCTTT
TRBJ2-2 TRBV10-1 - TRBD1 CASSLVRGLAGELFF TGCGCCAGCAGTCTGGTCAGGGGGCTGGCCGGGGAGCTGTTTTTT
TRBJ2-4 TRBV11-2 many - CASSLYKGLAKNIQYF TGTGCCAGCAGCTTATACAAGGGGCTAGCCAAAAACATTCAGTACTTC
TRBJ2-7 TRBV18 few - CASRRLAKFYEQYF TGTGCCAGCCGTCGGCTAGCCAAGTTCTACGAGCAGTACTTC
TRBJ2-7 TRBV27 many - CASSFRDVSYEQYF TGTGCCAGCAGTTTCCGAGACGTTTCCTACGAGCAGTACTTC
TRBJ2-3 TRBV9 - - CASSLKGGGRGTDTQYF TGTGCCAGCAGCCTCAAGGGGGGGGGACGGGGCACAGATACGCAGTATTTT
TRBJ1-1 TRBV6-5 few TRBD1 CASSYAGQGAIAFF TGTGCCAGCAGTTACGCCGGACAGGGGGCTATAGCTTTCTTT